The TCR beta chain under discussion was sequenced for a study of blood T cell repertoires in COVID-19. Overall study context: Material from acute and convalescent COVID-19 was sourced from the United States, Italy and Spain. Sample material is recorded as cDNA or gDNA derived from T cells, B-cell-depleted T cells, or PBMCs.

Germline V gene sequence: CDR1 LGHNA, CDR2 YNFKEQ. This CDR3 contains 19 residues. V dropped 0 bases and J dropped 2; count of bases not matched to a gene: 11. Per the study methods: Amplification from reference gene primers served as the basis for estimated nucleated cell counts. Clones were read by immunoSEQ multiplex PCR, and TCRdb kept only the in-frame ones, dropping some. The D gene and trimming were derived from the DNA, and the V and J assignments and clone size from that table. The table lists about 280,000 clones, roughly four fifths of them singletons. The specimen was peripheral blood. The receptor was isolated from a woman aged 45-65 years who had recovered from COVID-19. The chain links TRBV4-2 to TRBJ2-4; 9 bases are shared with TRBD2. As DNA, the CDR3 is TGTGCCAGCAGCCAAGAGGGGGGGCTAGCGGGAATCTCCAAAAACATTCAGTACTTC. Translating it yields CASSQEGGLAGISKNIQYF.